A single sample is the source of the 8 T cell receptor beta chains below, sequenced in a study of hypomethylating agent response in myelodysplastic syndrome. Only in-frame clones appear in the TCRdb table, and some are missing; sequencing was by immunoSEQ multiplex PCR. The table includes roughly 4,000 clones, about 88% detected once. Here the sequenced sample was bone marrow, taken before or after starting hypomethylating agent treatment for myelodysplastic syndrome (not recorded which). These receptors originate from a human donor with myelodysplastic syndrome.

The chain employs TRBV28 and TRBJ1-4; no definite D call. This CDR3 contains 13 residues. From germline, CDR1 is MDHEN and CDR2 SYDVKM. Trimming shortened V by 4 bases and J by 12 bases, and 15 bases separated the two germline ends. The CDR3 DNA reads as TGTGCCAGCAGTTATAACCCGGATTCGGAACTGTTTTTT. Translation gives CASSYNPDSELFF. Supplemented by reference TRBV28 and TRBJ1-4, the full variable domain reads DVKVTQSSRYLVKRTGEKVFLECVQDMDHENMFWYRQDPGLGLRLIYFSYDVKMKEKGDIPEGYSVSREKKERFSLILESASTNQTSMYLCASSYNPDSELFFGSGTQLSVL.

CDR3: CASVEGRGRNSPLHF. CDR3 nucleotides: TGTGCCAGTGTAGAAGGCCGCGGGAGGAATTCACCCCTCCACTTT. The chain links TRBV19 to TRBJ1-6, with D uncertain. CDR3 size: 15 residues. V was trimmed by 8 bases and J by 7 bases, leaving 18 bases between them. Germline CDR1 reads LNHDA; CDR2 reads SQIVND (reference sequence). The whole variable domain, remainder taken from reference TRBV19 and TRBJ1-6, is DGGITQSPKYLFRKEGQNVTLSCEQNLNHDAMYWYRQDPGQGLRLIYYSQIVNDFQKGDIAEGYSVSREKKESFPLTVTSAQKNPTAFYLCASVEGRGRNSPLHFGNGTRLTVT.

This clone was observed once. V gene TRBV13 combines with J gene TRBJ2-1, with D unresolved. Deletions cut 3 bases from V and 7 bases from J, with 7 bases between. Germline V CDR1 and CDR2: PRHDT, FYEKMQ (reference sequence). CDR3 length: 12 residues. The CDR3 loop reads CASSFLGNEQFF. In DNA, the CDR3 is TGTGCCAGCAGCTTCCTGGGTAATGAGCAGTTCTTC.

This clone was detected only once. This rearrangement joins TRBV28 to TRBJ2-5; TRBD2 matches at 12 bases. The end of the DNA is better explained by TRBJ2-7, so the J call may be wrong. CDR1 MDHEN and CDR2 SYDVKM come from the germline V gene. This CDR3 is built from 17 residues. CDR3 protein: CASSLLSSGRESYEQYF. CDR3 DNA sequence: TGTGCCAGCAGTTTACTCTCTAGCGGGAGGGAGTCCTACGAGCAGTACTTC.

This clone is labeled large. The chain carries TRBV7-9 and TRBJ2-7; D unclear. The CDR3 consists of 15 residues. V lost 4 bases and J lost 2, with 15 bases in between. CDR1 is SEHNR, CDR2 FQNEAQ, per germline (reference sequence). CDR3 DNA sequence: TGTGCCAGCAGCTCCCGGGCGCACACCGCCTACGAGCAGTACTTC. Its translation is CASSSRAHTAYEQYF.

The chain joins TRBV11-2 to TRBJ2-3; no firm D call. CDR3 length: 12 residues. The ends were cut back, 5 bases at V and 8 bases at J, with 11 bases in the middle. The germline V gene encodes CDR1 SGHAT and CDR2 FQNNGV. The CDR3 DNA reads as TGTGCCAGCAGCACGTTAGCCGGTACGCAGTATTTT. It encodes CASSTLAGTQYF.

The chain uses TRBV19 and TRBJ2-3; D is uncertain. CDR3 length: 15 residues. Per germline, CDR1 LNHDA and CDR2 SQIVND (reference sequence). V was clipped by 2 bases and J by 2 bases, with 11 bases between them. For the CDR3, the DNA is TGTGCCAGTAGTATAAGTCCGGCATCCACAGATACGCAGTATTTT. Translation gives CASSISPASTDTQYF. Supplemented by reference TRBV19 and TRBJ2-3, the full variable domain reads DGGITQSPKYLFRKEGQNVTLSCEQNLNHDAMYWYRQDPGQGLRLIYYSQIVNDFQKGDIAEGYSVSREKKESFPLTVTSAQKNPTAFYLCASSISPASTDTQYFGPGTRLTVL.

The V call is TRBV25-1, the J call TRBJ2-2; TRBD1 matches 10 bases. Trimming cost V 8 bases and J 3 bases; bases outside gene matches: 3. Germline CDR1 is MGHDK and CDR2 is SYGVNS. The CDR3 runs 14 residues. The CDR3 DNA is TGTGCCAGCGGAGGACAGGGGGACACCGGGGAGCTGTTTTTT. It specifies CASGGQGDTGELFF. Using reference TRBV25-1 and TRBJ2-2 for the parts outside the CDR3, the full variable domain is EADIYQTPRYLVIGTGKKITLECSQTMGHDKMYWYQQDPGMELHLIHYSYGVNSTEKGDLSSESTVSRIRTEHFPLTLESARPSHTSQYLCASGGQGDTGELFFGEGSRLTVL.